Following are 32 T cell receptor beta chains from one sample sequenced in a study of cytomegalovirus exposure and HLA in healthy donors. PCR employed 60 Vbeta and 13 Jbeta primers. Assay: immunoSEQ multiplex PCR; the TCRdb copy retains only in-frame clones and omits some. The table shows some 150,000 clones, with around 80% occurring only once. Sequencing was performed on PBMCs. These receptors originate from a man aged 25 to 45 in good health and CMV-seronegative.

The CDR3 here is CASSLGQQGAQSSPLHF. Here the CDR3 DNA reads TGCGCCAGCAGCTTGGGCCAACAGGGGGCGCAGAGTTCACCCCTCCACTTT. V and J are TRBV5-1 and TRBJ1-6; 9 positions match TRBD1. Germline-derived CDR1 and CDR2 are SGHRS and YFSETQ. The CDR3 contains 17 residues. V lost 0 bases and J lost 9; bases outside the gene matches: 10.

The genes are TRBV27 and TRBJ2-2; TRBD1 matches at 11 bases. The germline CDR1 and CDR2 sequences are MNHEY and SMNVEV (reference sequence). The CDR3 runs to 14 residues. With V trimmed by 6 bases and J by 4 bases, 1 base remained unmatched. The CDR3 DNA is TGTGCCAGCAGGGGGACAGGGGGCACCGGGGAGCTGTTTTTT. Translated, it gives CASRGTGGTGELFF.

V and J are TRBV29-1 and TRBJ2-1, with D perhaps TRBD1 (6 bases). The CDR3 loop spans 11 amino acids. The germline gives CDR1 SQVTM, CDR2 ANQGSEA. V lost 7 bases and J 15 bases, leaving 19 bases between the germline ends. The CDR3 DNA reads as TGCAGCGGGGACGACAGAGGGGGTCTGTTCTTC. Residues: CSGDDRGGLFF.

V is TRBV2 and J is TRBJ2-2, with a possible D match to TRBD1 (5 bases). The CDR3 totals 13 residues. Germline-derived CDR1 and CDR2 are SNHLY and FYNNEI. The ends were cut back, 6 bases at V and 5 bases at J, with 10 bases in the middle. CDR3 nucleotide sequence: TGTGCCAGCAGCGGCAGGGTAACCGGGGAGCTGTTTTTT. As protein: CASSGRVTGELFF.

V is TRBV30 and J is TRBJ1-2, with D maybe TRBD1 (6 bases). V lost 4 bases, J lost 7 bases, and 13 bases lay in between. There are 12 residues in the CDR3. Looked up from germline, CDR1 is GTSNPN and CDR2 is SVGIG (reference sequence). CDR3 bases: TGTGCCTGGACAGGGACAATACGTGGCTACACCTTC. It codes for CAWTGTIRGYTF.

The gene calls are TRBV7-9 and TRBJ2-5; D is perhaps TRBD2 (6 bases). The CDR3 runs to 15 residues. Germline V gene data show CDR1 as SEHNR and CDR2 as FQNEAQ (reference sequence). Deletions cut 3 bases from V and 1 base from J, with 12 bases between. The CDR3 DNA sequence: TGTGCCAGCAGCTTCCTCGGGAGCCGCCAAGAGACCCAGTACTTC. It translates to CASSFLGSRQETQYF. Supplemented by reference TRBV7-9 and TRBJ2-5, the full variable domain reads DTGVSQNPRHKITKRGQNVTFRCDPISEHNRLYWYRQTLGQGPEFLTYFQNEAQLEKSRLLSDRFSAERPKGSFSTLEIQRTEQGDSAMYLCASSFLGSRQETQYFGPGTRLLVL.

This chain uses TRBV4-2 with TRBJ1-1; 11 bases fit TRBD1. The CDR3 runs 19 residues. The V gene end was trimmed by 4 bases and the J gene end by 0 bases; junction bases not matched to a gene: 13. Germline V CDR1 and CDR2: LGHNA, YNFKEQ. This chain's CDR3 is CASSPRTGTGGKMNTEAFF. DNA of the CDR3: TGTGCCAGCAGCCCCAGAACCGGGACAGGGGGGAAAATGAACACTGAAGCTTTCTTT.

The chain employs TRBV5-1 and TRBJ2-6; 10 bases are shared with TRBD1. There are 17 residues in the CDR3. CDR1 SGHRS and CDR2 YFSETQ come from the germline V gene. V lost 3 bases and J lost 0; bases outside the gene matches: 3. CDR3 residues: CASSSGQGNSGANVLTF. The CDR3 DNA reads as TGCGCCAGCAGCTCGGGACAGGGGAACTCTGGGGCCAACGTCCTGACTTTC.

The V gene is TRBV11-3, the J gene TRBJ2-2; D is undetermined. The CDR3 consists of 14 residues. In germline, CDR1 is SGHNT, CDR2 YENEEA. V was shortened by 1 base and J by 5 bases, with 8 bases between the two germline ends. The CDR3 reads CASSLGGRTGELFF. As DNA, the CDR3 is TGTGCCAGCAGCTTAGGCGGAAGAACCGGGGAGCTGTTTTTT.

This chain connects TRBV15 to TRBJ1-2; possible D gene TRBD1, 5 bases. Germline CDR1 is LNHNV and CDR2 is YYDKDF (reference sequence). The CDR3 has 14 amino acids. Trimming left V 2 bases short and J 2 bases short, with 9 bases between. The CDR3 DNA reads TGTGCCACCAGCAGACCAGGGTTCAACTATGGCTACACCTTC. Its protein product is CATSRPGFNYGYTF. The full variable domain, in which reference TRBV15 and TRBJ1-2 provide the parts outside the CDR3, is DAMVIQNPRYQVTQFGKPVTLSCSQTLNHNVMYWYQQKSSQAPKLLFHYYDKDFNNEADTPDNFQSRRPNTSFCFLDIRSPGLGDTAMYLCATSRPGFNYGYTFGSGTRLTVV.

The chain links TRBV18 to TRBJ2-1; 7 positions agree with TRBD1. This CDR3 comprises 15 residues. The ends lost 2 bases at V and 2 bases at J; junction bases unmatched: 3. CDR1 is KGHSH, CDR2 LQKENI, per germline. The CDR3 DNA is TGTGCCAGCTCACCAAGGGGACAGCCCTACAATGAGCAGTTCTTC. Its protein product is CASSPRGQPYNEQFF.

The chain uses TRBV2 and TRBJ1-3; D is ambiguous. This CDR3 is 15 amino acids long. The V end was cut by 4 bases, the J end by 0 bases, with 10 bases between. Looked up from germline, CDR1 is SNHLY and CDR2 is FYNNEI. The CDR3 spells CASSGQHLSGNTIYF. DNA of the CDR3: TGTGCCAGCAGTGGTCAACACCTCTCTGGAAACACCATATATTTT.

V usage is TRBV19 and J usage is TRBJ1-1, with a possible D match to TRBD1 (6 bases). This CDR3 is 16 amino acids long. V lost 5 bases to trimming and J lost 5 bases, with 21 bases between them. Germline V gives CDR1 LNHDA, CDR2 SQIVND (reference sequence). The CDR3, as DNA: TGTGCCAGTAGTCCCCGGGGGGGCTGGGGGGCGACTGAAGCTTTCTTT. As protein: CASSPRGGWGATEAFF.

As for this clone: Other DNA sequences in the sample encode the same CDR3. The chain links TRBV9 to TRBJ1-2; D possibly corresponds to TRBD1 (5 bases). Germline values: CDR1 SGDLS, CDR2 YYNGEE. The length of the CDR3 is 14 residues. Trimming pared 0 bases from V and 2 bases from J, leaving 8 bases between. The CDR3 reads CASSVGGGNYGYTF. In DNA, the CDR3 is TGTGCCAGCAGCGTAGGGGGGGGGAACTATGGCTACACCTTC.

The chain couples TRBV5-1 to TRBJ1-1; 8 positions agree with TRBD1. V dropped 7 bases and J dropped 5; count of bases not matched to a gene: 10. From germline, CDR1 is SGHRS and CDR2 YFSETQ. CDR3 length equals 14 residues. CDR3 sequence reads: CASVTGQGATEAFF. The CDR3 region has the DNA TGCGCCAGCGTCACGGGTCAGGGGGCTACTGAAGCTTTCTTT. The whole variable domain, filled in from reference TRBV5-1 and TRBJ1-1, reads KAGVTQTPRYLIKTRGQQVTLSCSPISGHRSVSWYQQTPGQGLQFLFEYFSETQRNKGNFPGRFSGRQFSNSRSEMNVSTLELGDSALYLCASVTGQGATEAFFGQGTRLTVV.

The V and J genes are TRBV7-9 and TRBJ1-4; 8 nucleotides agree with TRBD1. CDR1 is SEHNR and CDR2 is FQNEAQ in the germline V gene (reference sequence). The trim removed 5 bases at V and 3 bases at J, leaving 8 bases unmatched. The CDR3 has 16 residues. The CDR3 loop is CASSLRSGQANEKLFF. The CDR3, as DNA: TGTGCCAGCAGCCTAAGATCGGGACAGGCTAATGAAAAACTGTTTTTT.

The chain is built from TRBV7-9 and TRBJ2-3; TRBD1 might be the D (6 bases). The CDR3 covers 19 residues. Germline V gene data show CDR1 as SEHNR and CDR2 as FQNEAQ (reference sequence). With 5 bases removed from V and 0 bases from J, the gap between germline ends came to 24 bases. CDR3 nucleotide sequence: TGTGCCAGCAGCCACAACCTCCAAACAGGGCCCCCTAGCACAGATACGCAGTATTTT. Its translation: CASSHNLQTGPPSTDTQYF. The full variable domain, with the rest looked up from reference TRBV7-9 and TRBJ2-3, is DTGVSQNPRHKITKRGQNVTFRCDPISEHNRLYWYRQTLGQGPEFLTYFQNEAQLEKSRLLSDRFSAERPKGSFSTLEIQRTEQGDSAMYLCASSHNLQTGPPSTDTQYFGPGTRLTVL.

This chain connects TRBV2 to TRBJ1-4; D is possibly TRBD1 (5 bases). The CDR3 totals 13 residues. Germline V CDR1 and CDR2: SNHLY, FYNNEI. V gave up 10 bases and J gave up 4 bases, with 13 bases separating them. The CDR3 nucleotides are TGTGCCACACAGACAGAGATTAATGAAAAACTGTTTTTT. Encoded protein: CATQTEINEKLFF.

The genes are TRBV2 and TRBJ2-1, with D possibly TRBD2 on 5 matching bases. This CDR3 contains 15 residues. Looked up from germline, CDR1 is SNHLY and CDR2 is FYNNEI. Trimming took off 8 bases at V and 0 bases at J, with 14 bases between the two ends. In DNA form, the CDR3 reads TGTGCCAGCGGCAGTAGCGAAAGCTCCTACAATGAGCAGTTCTTC. It yields the protein CASGSSESSYNEQFF. The complete variable domain, with remaining parts taken from reference TRBV2 and TRBJ2-1, reads EPEVTQTPSHQVTQMGQEVILRCVPISNHLYFYWYRQILGQKVEFLVSFYNNEISEKSEIFDDQFSVERPDGSNFTLKIRSTKLEDSAMYFCASGSSESSYNEQFFGPGTRLTVL.

The V call is TRBV2, the J call TRBJ1-2; 8 bases match TRBD1. The CDR3 consists of 14 residues. Trimming removed 7 bases from V and 1 base from J; junction bases left unmatched: 5. Germline V lookup: CDR1 SNHLY, CDR2 FYNNEI. CDR3 loop: CASNRDRNNYGYTF. CDR3 sequence (DNA): TGTGCCAGCAACAGGGACAGGAATAACTATGGCTACACCTTC.

This clone was observed a few times. The CDR3 sequence is CASSQEGREQFF. The CDR3 bases are TGTGCCAGCAGCCAAGAGGGGCGGGAGCAGTTCTTC. The chain joins TRBV4-2 to TRBJ2-1, with a possible D match to TRBD1 (5 bases). The CDR3 spans 12 residues. CDR1 is LGHNA, CDR2 YNFKEQ, per germline. The V and J ends lost 0 bases and 10 bases respectively, with 7 bases between them.

In this sample, this clone turned up once. The chain is built from TRBV5-4 and TRBJ2-5; 13 bases are shared with TRBD2. The CDR3 has 16 amino acids. Germline CDR1 and CDR2: SGHNT and YYREEE (reference sequence). V lost 3 bases to trimming and J lost 3 bases; unmatched junction nucleotides: 5. The CDR3 is CASSSGLAGIEETQYF. The CDR3 bases are TGTGCCAGCAGCTCGGGACTAGCGGGAATAGAAGAGACCCAGTACTTC.

This clone was recorded a few times. V and J are TRBV29-1 and TRBJ2-1; D remains ambiguous. V gave up 4 bases and J gave up 3 bases, with 7 bases separating them. Germline V CDR1 and CDR2: SQVTM, ANQGSEA. The CDR3 is made up of 12 amino acids. In DNA, the CDR3 is TGCAGCGTTGGACTCTACTACAATGAGCAGTTCTTC. Its translation is CSVGLYYNEQFF.

The rearrangement links TRBV28 to TRBJ1-1; TRBD1 agrees at 11 bases. Trimming took 4 bases from V and 0 from J; bases not matched to a gene: 7. The CDR3 spans 17 residues. Germline V gene data show CDR1 as MDHEN and CDR2 as SYDVKM. CDR3 in amino acids: CASSSADRGLVNTEAFF. CDR3 nucleotides: TGTGCCAGCAGTTCCGCGGACAGGGGGCTTGTGAACACTGAAGCTTTCTTT.

The chain has TRBV10-1 and TRBJ2-2; the match to TRBD1 covers 9 bases. Trimming cost V 6 bases and J 6 bases; bases outside gene matches: 8. CDR3 length equals 15 residues. Looked up from germline, CDR1 is WNHNN and CDR2 is SYGVQD (reference sequence). The CDR3 nucleotides are TGCGCCAGCAGGGAGGGGACAGGGATCCCCGGGGAGCTGTTTTTT. It is translated as CASREGTGIPGELFF.

A word on this clone: The same CDR3 is also encoded by other DNA sequences in this sample. The chain carries TRBV4-1 and TRBJ1-4; D is uncertain. The germline V gene encodes CDR1 MGHRA and CDR2 YSYEKL. The CDR3 consists of 14 residues. V gave up 2 bases and J gave up 8 bases, with 12 bases separating them. The DNA for the CDR3 is TGCGCCAGCAGCCAATTTTCGTCGAGGGAAAAACTGTTTTTT. The encoded protein is CASSQFSSREKLFF.

V is TRBV9 and J is TRBJ2-5; 8 nucleotides agree with TRBD1. This CDR3 region has 15 residues. Germline assignment: CDR1 SGDLS and CDR2 YYNGEE. The trim removed 3 bases at V and 5 bases at J, leaving 9 bases unmatched. For the CDR3, the DNA is TGTGCCAGCAGCGACTTGCCAGGGGGCCGGGAGACCCAGTACTTC. It translates to CASSDLPGGRETQYF.

The chain joins TRBV6-5 to TRBJ2-3; TRBD1 agrees at 10 bases. The trim removed 4 bases at V and 3 bases at J, leaving 1 base unmatched. The length of the CDR3 is 14 residues. Germline V lookup: CDR1 MNHEY, CDR2 SVGAGI. CDR3: CASSWDRGTDTQYF. CDR3 coding DNA: TGTGCCAGCAGTTGGGACAGGGGAACAGATACGCAGTATTTT.

The chain links TRBV29-1 to TRBJ1-1; 7 positions match TRBD1. This CDR3 has 12 residues. CDR1 is SQVTM and CDR2 is ANQGSEA in the germline V gene. V shed 7 bases, J shed 1 base, and the junction held 3 bases outside the gene matches. In nucleotides, the CDR3 is TGCAGCGCGGGACAGCAGAACACTGAAGCTTTCTTT. It encodes CSAGQQNTEAFF.

Relative to its sample, this clone is medium-sized. The chain links TRBV5-1 to TRBJ2-5; 7 bases map to TRBD2. The ends lost 5 bases at V and 0 bases at J; junction bases unmatched: 10. The CDR3 is 16 residues long. The germline gives CDR1 SGHRS, CDR2 YFSETQ. The CDR3 here is CASRVGRLANQETQYF. The CDR3 DNA is TGCGCCAGCAGAGTAGGGAGACTAGCCAACCAAGAGACCCAGTACTTC.

This rearrangement joins TRBV5-1 to TRBJ2-7; 11 positions match TRBD2. The length of the CDR3 is 15 residues. The germline V gene has CDR1 SGHRS and CDR2 YFSETQ. Losses at the gene ends were 5 bases for V and 7 bases for J; bases not matched to a gene: 11. CDR3 nucleotide sequence: TGCGCCAGCAGTTGGACCTCCGGGACTAGCGGAGAGCAGTACTTC. Amino acids: CASSWTSGTSGEQYF.

The count of this clone is one. CDR3 DNA sequence: TGTGCCAGCAGGGCGACAGGGAACTATGGCTACACCTTC. Translated, it gives CASRATGNYGYTF. The chain uses TRBV27 and TRBJ1-2; 7 bases are shared with TRBD1. Germline CDR1 and CDR2: MNHEY and SMNVEV (reference sequence). This CDR3 region has 13 residues. V lost 6 bases to trimming and J lost 2 bases; unmatched junction nucleotides: 3.